The 9 T cell receptor beta chains reported below all come from one sample, sequenced in a study of memory CD4+ T cells and cytomegalovirus serostatus. The sort gate was single viable CD3+CD4+CD8-CD45RO+ cells for memory CD4+ T cells. Generated by immunoSEQ multiplex PCR, the TCRdb table keeps only in-frame clones and is missing some. The sample contains approximately 44,000 clones, over 60% of which appear only once. Material for sequencing was memory CD4+ T cells from blood. The receptors come from an adult in good health and CMV-seronegative.

The chain combines TRBV19 with TRBJ2-7; the D is unclear. The V and J ends lost 3 bases and 1 base respectively, with 10 bases between them. The CDR3 consists of 14 residues. Per the germline V gene, CDR1 is LNHDA and CDR2 is SQIVND (reference sequence). CDR3: CASSMRQRSYEQYF. In DNA, the CDR3 is TGTGCCAGTAGTATGCGTCAGAGGTCCTACGAGCAGTACTTC.

This clone was counted a single time. The chain joins TRBV4-3 to TRBJ2-1; D ambiguous. Trimming pared 0 bases from V and 0 bases from J, leaving 6 bases between. Germline CDR1 and CDR2: LGHNA and YSLEER. This CDR3 spans 15 amino acids. The CDR3 coding sequence is TGCGCCAGCAGCCAAGATGGGCTCTCCTACAATGAGCAGTTCTTC. The encoded protein is CASSQDGLSYNEQFF.

The CDR3 region has the DNA TGTGCCAGCAGTGATTTCTCGGGGAAGTTCTATGGTGAGCAGTTCTTC. Its protein product is CASSDFSGKFYGEQFF. The chain uses TRBV25-1 and TRBJ2-1; D perhaps matches TRBD2 (5 bases). The germline V and J ends were trimmed by 3 bases and 9 bases, with 21 bases remaining between them. This CDR3 region has 16 residues. Germline V gene data show CDR1 as MGHDK and CDR2 as SYGVNS.

This clone was recorded a few times. The gene calls are TRBV10-3 and TRBJ1-1, with 8 bases aligning to TRBD1. Germline CDR1 reads ENHRY; CDR2 reads SYGVKD. V shed 5 bases and J 3 bases; nucleotides not matched to a gene: 2. CDR3 length: 13 residues. CDR3 coding DNA: TGTGCCATCAGTTCGACAGGGGACACTGAAGCTTTCTTT. Its protein is CAISSTGDTEAFF.

This chain links TRBV6-5 with TRBJ2-1, with a weak D call TRBD1 (5 bases). The CDR3 totals 12 residues. Germline V CDR1 and CDR2: MNHEY, SVGAGI. V dropped 5 bases and J dropped 6 bases, with 8 bases sitting between them. This CDR3 is CASSGDSNEQFF. The CDR3 region has the DNA TGTGCCAGCAGTGGCGACAGCAATGAGCAGTTCTTC.

The J gene is TRBJ2-2, the V gene TRBV7-2; D assignment may be TRBD1 or TRBD2 (6 bases each). V was cut by 5 bases and J by 1 base, with 14 bases left in between. The CDR3 consists of 16 residues. Per germline, CDR1 SGHTA and CDR2 FQGNSA. CDR3 loop: CASSPLGGWNTGELFF. CDR3 in DNA: TGTGCCAGCAGCCCCTTGGGGGGCTGGAACACCGGGGAGCTGTTTTTT.

This chain links TRBV5-1 with TRBJ2-7; D call uncertain. Germline CDR1 SGHRS, CDR2 YFSETQ. The CDR3 runs to 14 residues. Trimming cost V 0 bases and J 5 bases, with 12 bases left between them. Here the CDR3 reads CASSLDSPYDEQYF. Here the CDR3 DNA reads TGCGCCAGCAGCTTGGACAGTCCTTACGACGAGCAGTACTTC.

In this sample, this clone turned up once. The genes are TRBV30 and TRBJ2-3; D unresolved. CDR3 size: 13 residues. The V gene lost 4 bases and the J gene lost 2 bases, with 10 bases spanning the gap. Germline CDR1 GTSNPN, CDR2 SVGIG (reference sequence). CDR3 nucleotide sequence: TGTGCCTGGACAGCAAGAACCACAGATACGCAGTATTTT. Its translation is CAWTARTTDTQYF.

This clone has a single count. V is TRBV29-1 and J is TRBJ2-1; the D call may be TRBD1 or TRBD2 (5 bases each). The CDR3 length is 14 residues. The V gene's germline CDR1 is SQVTM and CDR2 ANQGSEA. V was pared by 4 bases and J by 4 bases, with 14 bases between. The CDR3 is CSVARDGQYNEQFF. The CDR3 region has the DNA TGCAGCGTTGCCAGGGACGGTCAGTACAATGAGCAGTTCTTC.